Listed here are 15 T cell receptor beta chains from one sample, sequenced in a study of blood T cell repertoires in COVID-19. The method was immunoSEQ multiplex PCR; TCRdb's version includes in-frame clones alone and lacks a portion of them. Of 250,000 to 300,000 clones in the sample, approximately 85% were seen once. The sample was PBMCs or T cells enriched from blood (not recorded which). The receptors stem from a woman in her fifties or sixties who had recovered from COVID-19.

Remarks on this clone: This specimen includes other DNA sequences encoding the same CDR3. CDR3 sequence (DNA): TGTGCCAGCAGTACGGACAGGGGGCAAGAGACCCAGTACTTC. Residues: CASSTDRGQETQYF. The rearrangement joins TRBV2 to TRBJ2-5; 10 positions match TRBD1. With V trimmed by 5 bases and J by 2 bases, 2 bases remained unmatched. There are 14 residues in the CDR3. Germline V gene sequence: CDR1 SNHLY, CDR2 FYNNEI. Full variable domain (missing parts from reference TRBV2 and TRBJ2-5): EPEVTQTPSHQVTQMGQEVILRCVPISNHLYFYWYRQILGQKVEFLVSFYNNEISEKSEIFDDQFSVERPDGSNFTLKIRSTKLEDSAMYFCASSTDRGQETQYFGPGTRLLVL.

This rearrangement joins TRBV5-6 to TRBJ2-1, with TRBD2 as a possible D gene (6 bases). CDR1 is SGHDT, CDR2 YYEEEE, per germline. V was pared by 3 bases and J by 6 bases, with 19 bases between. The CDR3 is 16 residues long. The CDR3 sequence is CASSSRRDLGGNEQFF. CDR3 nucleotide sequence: TGTGCCAGCAGCTCGCGGCGGGACCTGGGGGGCAATGAGCAGTTCTTC.

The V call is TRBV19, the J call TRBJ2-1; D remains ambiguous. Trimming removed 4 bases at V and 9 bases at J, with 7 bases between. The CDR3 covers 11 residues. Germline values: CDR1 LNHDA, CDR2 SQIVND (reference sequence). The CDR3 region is CASSTHSEQFF. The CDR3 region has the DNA TGTGCCAGTAGTACCCACAGTGAGCAGTTCTTC.

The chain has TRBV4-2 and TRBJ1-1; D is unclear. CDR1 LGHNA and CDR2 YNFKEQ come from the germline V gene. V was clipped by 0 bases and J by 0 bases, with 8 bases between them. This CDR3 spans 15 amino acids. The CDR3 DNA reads TGTGCCAGCAGCCAAGATAATACTCTGAACACTGAAGCTTTCTTT. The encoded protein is CASSQDNTLNTEAFF.

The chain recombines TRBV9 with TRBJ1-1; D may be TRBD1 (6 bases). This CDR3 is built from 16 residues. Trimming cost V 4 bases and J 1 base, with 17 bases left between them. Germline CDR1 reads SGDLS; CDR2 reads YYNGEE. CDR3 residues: CASSSRLGGANTEAFF. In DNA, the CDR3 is TGTGCCAGCAGCTCCCGCCTGGGGGGGGCGAACACTGAAGCTTTCTTT. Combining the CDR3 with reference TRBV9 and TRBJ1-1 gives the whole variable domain DSGVTQTPKHLITATGQRVTLRCSPRSGDLSVYWYQQSLDQGLQFLIQYYNGEERAKGNILERFSAQQFPDLHSELNLSSLELGDSALYFCASSSRLGGANTEAFFGQGTRLTVV.

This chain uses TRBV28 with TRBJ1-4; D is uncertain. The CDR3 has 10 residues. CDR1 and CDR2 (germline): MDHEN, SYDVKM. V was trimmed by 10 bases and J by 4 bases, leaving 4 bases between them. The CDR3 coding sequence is TGTGCCACTCTTAATGAAAAACTGTTTTTT. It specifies CATLNEKLFF.

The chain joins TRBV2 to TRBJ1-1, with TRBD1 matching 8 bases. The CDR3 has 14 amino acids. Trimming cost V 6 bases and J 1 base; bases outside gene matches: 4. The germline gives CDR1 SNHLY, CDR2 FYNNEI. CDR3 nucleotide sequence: TGTGCCAGCAGAGACAGGGGCGGGAACACTGAAGCTTTCTTT. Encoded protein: CASRDRGGNTEAFF.

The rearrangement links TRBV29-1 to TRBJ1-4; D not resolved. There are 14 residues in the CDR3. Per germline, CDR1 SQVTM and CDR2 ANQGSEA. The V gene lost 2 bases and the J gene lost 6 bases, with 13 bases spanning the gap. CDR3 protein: CSVESPAADEKLFF. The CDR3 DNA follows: TGCAGCGTTGAATCCCCGGCGGCGGATGAAAAACTGTTTTTT.

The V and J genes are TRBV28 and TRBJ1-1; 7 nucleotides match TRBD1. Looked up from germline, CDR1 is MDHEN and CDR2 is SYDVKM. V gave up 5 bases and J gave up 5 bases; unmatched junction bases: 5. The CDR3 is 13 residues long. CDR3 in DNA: TGTGCCAGCAGTCCCGGACAGGAGACTGAAGCTTTCTTT. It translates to CASSPGQETEAFF.

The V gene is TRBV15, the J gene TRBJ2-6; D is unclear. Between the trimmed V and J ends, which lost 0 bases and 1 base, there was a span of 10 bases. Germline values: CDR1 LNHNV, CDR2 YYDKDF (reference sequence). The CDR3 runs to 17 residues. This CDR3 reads CATSRDNVVSGANVLTF. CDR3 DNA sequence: TGTGCCACCAGCAGAGATAATGTAGTTTCTGGGGCCAACGTCCTGACTTTC.

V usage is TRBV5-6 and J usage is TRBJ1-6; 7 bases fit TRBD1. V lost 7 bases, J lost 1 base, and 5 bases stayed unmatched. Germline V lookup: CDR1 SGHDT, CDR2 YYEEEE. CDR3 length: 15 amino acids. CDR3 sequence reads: CASGGRGSYNSPLHF. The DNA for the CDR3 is TGTGCCAGCGGTGGCAGGGGGTCCTATAATTCACCCCTCCACTTT.

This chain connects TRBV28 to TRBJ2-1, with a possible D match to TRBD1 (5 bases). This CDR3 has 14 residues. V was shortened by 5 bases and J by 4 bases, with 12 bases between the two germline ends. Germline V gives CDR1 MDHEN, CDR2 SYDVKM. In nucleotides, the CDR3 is TGTGCCAGCAGTACAGTGGGGCTTTACAATGAGCAGTTCTTC. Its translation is CASSTVGLYNEQFF.

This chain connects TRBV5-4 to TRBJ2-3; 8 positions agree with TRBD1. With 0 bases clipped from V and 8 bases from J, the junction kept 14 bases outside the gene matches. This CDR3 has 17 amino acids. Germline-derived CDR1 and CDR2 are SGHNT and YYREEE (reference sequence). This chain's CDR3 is CASSLGSRTGSGGTQYF. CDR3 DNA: TGTGCCAGCAGCTTGGGTTCTAGGACAGGGTCTGGTGGTACGCAGTATTTT.

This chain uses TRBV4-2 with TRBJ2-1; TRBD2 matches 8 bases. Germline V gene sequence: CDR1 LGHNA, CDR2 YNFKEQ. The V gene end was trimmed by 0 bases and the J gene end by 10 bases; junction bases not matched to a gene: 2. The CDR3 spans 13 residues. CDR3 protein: CASSQDKREEQFF. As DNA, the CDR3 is TGTGCCAGCAGCCAAGATAAGCGGGAGGAGCAGTTCTTC.

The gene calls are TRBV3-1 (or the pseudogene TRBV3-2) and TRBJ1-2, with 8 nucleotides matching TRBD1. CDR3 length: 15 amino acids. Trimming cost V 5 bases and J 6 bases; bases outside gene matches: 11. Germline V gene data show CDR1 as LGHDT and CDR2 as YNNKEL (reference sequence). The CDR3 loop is CASSKLSGQVHGYTF. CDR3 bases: TGTGCCAGCAGCAAGCTGTCGGGACAGGTGCATGGCTACACCTTC.